This T cell receptor (beta chain) was obtained from a study of T cell responses to AZD1222 COVID-19 vaccine. TCRdb's copy holds only in-frame clones and misses some; the assay was immunoSEQ multiplex PCR. This table has about 59,000 clones, roughly nine tenths appearing once. V was cut by 1 base and J by 0 bases, with 9 bases left in between. CDR1 is SGDLS and CDR2 is YYNGEE in the germline V gene. The CDR3 loop spans 15 amino acids. The chain combines TRBV9 with TRBJ2-3, with D possibly matching TRBD1 (6 bases). The sequence was collected from an adult who received the AZD1222 COVID-19 vaccine. The specimen comprised peripheral blood, sampled 28 days after the second AZD1222 dose. The CDR3 DNA reads as TGTGCCAGCAGCGTAAGACAGGCCAGCACAGATACGCAGTATTTT. Protein: CASSVRQASTDTQYF.